This T cell receptor beta chain was identified during a study of blood T cell dynamics during melanoma immunotherapy (dated by TCRdb to between 2020 and 2021). The study in broad terms: All patients had metastatic melanoma and were given first-line pembrolizumab or nivolumab plus ipilimumab as standard of care in the United Kingdom. The training cohort was made up of consecutive patients, while a further independent group of patients from the same centre was pooled to form an external validation set. To find early correlates of response, the study profiled the peripheral T cell receptor repertoires of patients with metastatic melanoma both before and after one cycle of checkpoint inhibitor therapy.

The sample's time point label is to be understood as: week 3, after first cycle of checkpoint inhibitor. Blood samples were taken at two points: before treatment (T0) and at week 3 (W3), which came after the first cycle of checkpoint blockade. Except for two patients with rapid clinical progression, response was assessed 12 weeks after the first infusion by RECIST 1.1; disease control meant complete response, partial response or stable disease. Any patient who had received prior systemic cancer treatment, was on concomitant immunosuppressant therapy or had synchronous other active malignancies was excluded. Both bulk PBMC and plasma cell-free DNA were sequenced for TCR beta so that circulating cells and T cell turnover could be tracked. PBMC were isolated from blood with Lymphoprep and SepMate tubes, followed by red cell lysis. DNA from PBMC and sorted T cell subsets was extracted with QIAamp DNA Blood Mini kits.

The CDR3, from cysteine to phenylalanine, totals 17 residues. The retained sequence is limited to the CDR3, 51 bases, with the frame set at the first base. Taken from the germline V gene (reference sequence), the CDR1 and CDR2 loops are MNHEY and SMNVEV. The germline V and J ends show losses of 0 bases and 2 bases respectively, and no gene match explains 8 bases of the junction. As for this clone: Its target antigen remains unknown. No much larger clone is present one base from it, and per-base qualities are unavailable.

General study outcomes and caveats: Unlike progressors, patients who went on to achieve disease control showed a bifurcated reorganization of the PBMC repertoire at W3, with either increased clonality or increased diversity. The relatively small sample size was acknowledged as something that could potentially limit how far the results can be generalized. The study was unable to establish whether the T cell clones driving the repertoire changes were melanoma-specific or instead reflected general immune activation.

For every bulk PBMC sample, a fixed 350 ng of DNA was loaded. TCR beta CDR3 sequences were amplified from genomic DNA with the immunoSEQ TCRb Assay kit following manufacturer instructions. The KAPA Library Quantification Kit for Illumina platforms was used to quantify pooled libraries by qPCR. Sequencing of the pooled libraries was done on an Illumina NextSeq 500, with clustering at roughly 0.6-1.2 pM. Per the authors' processing: TCR data were analyzed with immunoSEQ ANALYZER and the R LymphoSeq package. A rearrangement efficiency score was calculated as productive divided by the sum of productive and non-productive CDR3 sequences. Within each patient, timepoints were compared pairwise for clonality, measured with the Gini coefficient, and for diversity, measured with the Renyi index at alpha=1. Clonal relatedness used an edit distance of 3, and repertoire similarity used the Bhattacharyya coefficient, both computed in LymphoSeq. To classify response, a linear discriminant analysis based on week-3 changes in clonality and diversity was built with the R MASS and caret packages. TCRdb took this table from immuneACCESS and kept in-frame rearrangements with V and J called. Such tables lack part of the clones; where checked against another copy, unresolved V genes explain under half of the gap, and the rest is unexplained. V and J calls and clone size come straight from that table; D and trimming were deduced from the DNA. This sample has approximately 9,800 clones in its table, and 88% of those were observed once. Together, the top ten hold about 3.8% of the sample.

The sequence links TRBV27 to TRBJ1-2; 8 of the junction bases match TRBD1. The sequencing here drew on blood, taken from a patient treated with checkpoint blockade. This sequence originates from a human donor with melanoma. CDR3 loop: CASSLSWGQVLNYGYTF. The nucleotide sequence is TGTGCCAGCAGTTTATCGTGGGGACAGGTCTTAAACTATGGCTACACCTTC.